This TCR beta chain stems from a study of CD8+ T cells in alopecia areata. Overall study: Oral tofacitinib (5 to 10 mg twice daily) was administered to treated patients.

It was cDNA, reverse transcribed from extracted RNA, that served as the sequencing template. Here immunoSEQ multiplex PCR was the method, and the copy in TCRdb shows in-frame clones only, minus some. The top ten clones hold about 1.5% of a sample with about 97,000 clones, 35% to 45% of them seen once. This clone has only a few counts. Sequences were obtained from CD4+ T cells sorted from blood. The sequence was obtained from a human donor with alopecia areata.

The CDR3 DNA follows: TGTGCCAGCAGCAGGGGAACAGGGGAACAAGAGACCCAGTACTTC. It translates to CASSRGTGEQETQYF. This chain links TRBV7-2 with TRBJ2-5; 7 bases align to TRBD1. The germline gives CDR1 SGHTA, CDR2 FQGNSA. The CDR3 consists of 15 residues. V shed 5 bases, J shed 2 bases, and the junction held 8 bases outside the gene matches.